Each of the 28 T cell receptor beta chains below was sequenced from the same sample in a study of blood T cell repertoires in COVID-19. Clones were sequenced by immunoSEQ multiplex PCR, and TCRdb holds only the in-frame ones, with some missing. Of about 180,000 clones in the sample, about 88% were seen once. The specimen sequenced was peripheral blood. Receptors were obtained from a woman in her 50s with COVID-19, enrolled during active disease.

This clone turned up a few times. This sequence joins TRBV30 and TRBJ1-2; perhaps TRBD1 as D (6 bases). The germline CDR1 and CDR2 sequences are GTSNPN and SVGIG (reference sequence). The ends were cut back, 3 bases at V and 3 bases at J, with 14 bases in the middle. This CDR3 has 14 amino acids. This chain's CDR3 is CAWRSLRGYYGYTF. The CDR3 DNA reads TGTGCCTGGAGGAGCCTCAGGGGTTACTATGGCTACACCTTC.

V is TRBV3-1 (or the pseudogene TRBV3-2) and J is TRBJ2-7; 14 bases fit TRBD2. The V gene end was trimmed by 3 bases and the J gene end by 5 bases; junction bases not matched to a gene: 6. The CDR3 is 16 amino acids. Germline V lookup: CDR1 LGHDT, CDR2 YNNKEL (reference sequence). In DNA form, the CDR3 reads TGTGCCAGCAGCCACCTTTCGACTAGCGGGGGGGACGAGCAGTACTTC. Protein sequence: CASSHLSTSGGDEQYF.

This clone was seen a handful of times. This chain links TRBV6-5 with TRBJ1-4; unclear D gene. The germline CDR1 and CDR2 sequences are MNHEY and SVGAGI. CDR3 size: 13 residues. Trimming took 6 bases from V and 8 from J, leaving 13 bases between them. Here the CDR3 DNA reads TGTGCCAGCAGCCCCCGGGGAGGAGAAAAACTGTTTTTT. Encoded protein: CASSPRGGEKLFF.

The chain carries TRBV4-1 and TRBJ2-7; D is ambiguous. The CDR3 is 13 residues long. V was shortened by 2 bases and J by 0 bases, with 5 bases between the two germline ends. The germline CDR1 and CDR2 sequences are MGHRA and YSYEKL. CDR3 residues: CASSQQVSYEQYF. The CDR3 coding sequence is TGCGCCAGCAGCCAACAGGTCTCCTACGAGCAGTACTTC.

The chain recombines TRBV7-9 with TRBJ1-1, with D perhaps TRBD1 (5 bases). V was cut by 5 bases and J by 11 bases, with 15 bases left in between. This CDR3 comprises 12 residues. Per germline, CDR1 SEHNR and CDR2 FQNEAQ (reference sequence). The CDR3 DNA follows: TGTGCCAGCAGCCCGACTCCCCGGGGGGCTTTCTTT. It codes for CASSPTPRGAFF.

The V gene is TRBV10-1, the J gene TRBJ2-2; TRBD1 agrees at 9 bases. The CDR3 is 14 residues long. The V gene's germline CDR1 is WNHNN and CDR2 SYGVQD (reference sequence). J lost 7 bases, V lost 6 bases, and 6 bases had no gene match. CDR3 DNA sequence: TGCGCCAGCAGAAGGACAGGGGAAGACGGGGAGCTGTTTTTT. This sequence encodes CASRRTGEDGELFF.

The chain has TRBV29-1 and TRBJ2-7, with TRBD1 matching 7 bases. The CDR3 covers 14 residues. After removal of 3 bases from V and 3 bases from J, the junction contained 8 bases not matched to a gene. The germline V gene has CDR1 SQVTM and CDR2 ANQGSEA. The CDR3 DNA is TGCAGCGTTGAGAGGGCAGGGGGTCGCTACGAGCAGTACTTC. Translation gives CSVERAGGRYEQYF.

The J gene is TRBJ2-3, the V gene TRBV7-9, with D possibly being TRBD1 (6 bases). This CDR3 is built from 19 residues. Trimming cost V 1 base and J 0 bases, with 20 bases left between them. The germline CDR1 and CDR2 sequences are SEHNR and FQNEAQ (reference sequence). The CDR3 protein is CASSLVAYPTGKSTDTQYF. CDR3 in DNA: TGTGCCAGCAGCTTAGTCGCCTATCCAACAGGGAAGAGCACAGATACGCAGTATTTT.

V and J are TRBV5-1 and TRBJ2-5, with D perhaps TRBD2 (7 bases). Trimming took off 4 bases at V and 5 bases at J, with 12 bases between the two ends. The length of the CDR3 is 13 residues. The V gene's germline CDR1 is SGHRS and CDR2 YFSETQ. The CDR3 DNA follows: TGCGCCAGCAGCGGGGGGGCCGGGGAGACCCAGTACTTC. It specifies CASSGGAGETQYF.

Here the CDR3 reads CASSLVGGALETQYF. Written as DNA, the CDR3 is TGTGCCAGCAGCTTAGTCGGGGGGGCCTTAGAGACCCAGTACTTC. V is TRBV7-6 and J is TRBJ2-5, with TRBD2 identical over 8 bases. The length of the CDR3 is 15 residues. The V gene end was trimmed by 1 base and the J gene end by 4 bases; junction bases not matched to a gene: 5. Germline values: CDR1 SGHVS, CDR2 FNYEAQ. The entire variable domain, with the rest obtained from reference TRBV7-6 and TRBJ2-5, is as follows: GAGVSQSPRYKVTKRGQDVALRCDPISGHVSLYWYRQALGQGPEFLTYFNYEAQQDKSGLPNDRFSAERPEGSISTLTIQRTEQRDSAMYRCASSLVGGALETQYFGPGTRLLVL.

This sequence joins TRBV9 and TRBJ1-5; D call uncertain. Germline values: CDR1 SGDLS, CDR2 YYNGEE. The CDR3 spans 14 residues. V lost 0 bases, J lost 5 bases, and 9 bases lay in between. The CDR3 protein is CASSVAGGYQPQHF. The CDR3 DNA is TGTGCCAGCAGCGTAGCTGGAGGGTATCAGCCCCAGCATTTT.

The genes are TRBV27 and TRBJ2-7, with 7 positions matching TRBD2. Per the germline V gene, CDR1 is MNHEY and CDR2 is SMNVEV (reference sequence). This CDR3 comprises 14 residues. Germline trimming cut 6 bases from V and 3 bases from J; bases unmatched to any gene: 8. The CDR3, as DNA: TGTGCCAGCAGCTACACTAGCGCCGTCTACGAGCAGTACTTC. Its protein product is CASSYTSAVYEQYF.

The V gene is TRBV30, the J gene TRBJ1-1; weak D call: TRBD1 (5 bases). The germline gives CDR1 GTSNPN, CDR2 SVGIG (reference sequence). Trimming shortened V by 0 bases and J by 10 bases, and 15 bases separated the two germline ends. The CDR3 totals 13 residues. The CDR3 coding sequence is TGTGCCTGGAGTGTAACAGGAGGGCTAGGAGCTTTCTTT. This sequence encodes CAWSVTGGLGAFF.

The chain's CDR3 is CASSIMTGVGTEAFF. Written as DNA, the CDR3 is TGTGCCAGCAGCATAATGACAGGGGTAGGCACTGAAGCTTTCTTT. V usage is TRBV11-2 and J usage is TRBJ1-1, with 8 bases aligning to TRBD1. Germline CDR1 reads SGHAT; CDR2 reads FQNNGV. J gave up 4 bases and V 5 bases, and 9 bases lay outside the gene matches. The CDR3 runs 15 residues.

The rearrangement uses TRBV27 and TRBJ2-7, with 8 nucleotides matching TRBD1. The CDR3 consists of 14 residues. The J segment lost 2 bases and the V segment lost 6 bases, leaving 6 bases of the junction unmatched. Germline V gene sequence: CDR1 MNHEY, CDR2 SMNVEV (reference sequence). The CDR3 DNA reads TGTGCCAGCAGCCGGACAGGGTTTGCCTACGAGCAGTACTTC. This sequence encodes CASSRTGFAYEQYF.

This chain joins TRBV5-1 and TRBJ1-4, with D perhaps TRBD1 (5 bases). The germline CDR1 and CDR2 sequences are SGHRS and YFSETQ. With 0 bases removed from V and 5 bases from J, the gap between germline ends came to 8 bases. This CDR3 has 14 amino acids. CDR3 bases: TGCGCCAGCAGCTTGGAGGGGTTAAATGAAAAACTGTTTTTT. This encodes CASSLEGLNEKLFF. Combining the CDR3 with reference TRBV5-1 and TRBJ1-4 gives the whole variable domain KAGVTQTPRYLIKTRGQQVTLSCSPISGHRSVSWYQQTPGQGLQFLFEYFSETQRNKGNFPGRFSGRQFSNSRSEMNVSTLELGDSALYLCASSLEGLNEKLFFGSGTQLSVL.

The CDR3 DNA follows: TGTGCCAGCAGCTTAATGGGCATTGAGGGCTACACCTTC. This translates into CASSLMGIEGYTF. This sequence joins TRBV7-2 and TRBJ1-2; D gene uncertain. CDR1 SGHTA and CDR2 FQGNSA come from the germline V gene. The V and J ends lost 2 bases and 8 bases respectively, with 12 bases between them. There are 13 residues in the CDR3.

The gene calls are TRBV19 and TRBJ1-2; 8 nucleotides align to TRBD1. Germline lookup yields CDR1 LNHDA and CDR2 SQIVND (reference sequence). The CDR3 loop spans 15 amino acids. V shed 5 bases, J shed 5 bases, and the junction held 10 bases outside the gene matches. The CDR3 here is CASSPMTGDGYGYTF. CDR3 in DNA: TGTGCCAGTAGTCCAATGACAGGGGATGGATATGGCTACACCTTC.

The rearrangement joins TRBV5-6 to TRBJ1-5; D possibly corresponds to TRBD1 (5 bases). The V gene's germline CDR1 is SGHDT and CDR2 YYEEEE. This CDR3 spans 15 amino acids. Trimming took off 6 bases at V and 6 bases at J, with 19 bases between the two ends. The CDR3 nucleotides read TGTGCCAGCACCGCCTGGGGGGGGGAGATTCAGCCCCAGCATTTT. It codes for CASTAWGGEIQPQHF. The full variable domain, completed using reference TRBV5-6 and TRBJ1-5, is DAGVTQSPTHLIKTRGQQVTLRCSPKSGHDTVSWYQQALGQGPQFIFQYYEEEERQRGNFPDRFSGHQFPNYSSELNVNALLLGDSALYLCASTAWGGEIQPQHFGDGTRLSIL.

This chain uses TRBV10-3 with TRBJ1-1, with D unresolved. Trimming removed 3 bases at V and 0 bases at J, with 5 bases between. Germline V gives CDR1 ENHRY, CDR2 SYGVKD. The CDR3 has 13 amino acids. The CDR3 DNA sequence: TGTGCCATCAGTGACCAGGTGAACACTGAAGCTTTCTTT. It translates to CAISDQVNTEAFF.

This CDR3 reads CSARQGADYGYTF. CDR3 DNA sequence: TGCAGCGCAAGACAGGGGGCGGATTATGGCTACACCTTC. The chain recombines TRBV29-1 with TRBJ1-2, with 10 bases lining up with TRBD1. The J segment lost 5 bases and the V segment lost 7 bases, leaving 7 bases of the junction unmatched. The germline V gene has CDR1 SQVTM and CDR2 ANQGSEA. There are 13 residues in the CDR3.

This clone was detected a few times. This chain links TRBV27 with TRBJ1-6; D may be TRBD1 (6 bases). The germline V and J ends were trimmed by 2 bases and 8 bases, with 10 bases remaining between them. The CDR3 has 14 residues. CDR1 and CDR2 from the germline V gene are MNHEY and SMNVEV (reference sequence). CDR3 DNA: TGTGCCAGCAGTTTAGGGGGCAGCCATTCACCCCTCCACTTT. It is translated as CASSLGGSHSPLHF.

The genes are TRBV28 and TRBJ2-7, with 7 bases matching TRBD2. CDR3 size: 12 residues. Germline V CDR1 and CDR2: MDHEN, SYDVKM. The J segment lost 6 bases and the V segment lost 7 bases, leaving 6 bases of the junction unmatched. The CDR3 protein is CASNPGGPEQYF. The CDR3 DNA reads TGTGCCAGCAACCCGGGAGGACCCGAGCAGTACTTC.

This clone was detected only once. The gene calls are TRBV5-6 and TRBJ1-2; 10 positions agree with TRBD1. The V segment lost 3 bases and the J segment 8 bases; nucleotides outside the gene matches: 4. The length of the CDR3 is 13 residues. Germline-derived CDR1 and CDR2 are SGHDT and YYEEEE. The CDR3 is CASSWGQGNGYTF. CDR3 DNA: TGTGCCAGCAGCTGGGGACAGGGGAACGGCTACACCTTC.

J is TRBJ1-1 and V is TRBV5-4; D may be TRBD1 (5 bases). V lost 4 bases to trimming and J lost 1 base, with 23 bases between them. Germline V gene sequence: CDR1 SGHNT, CDR2 YYREEE (reference sequence). CDR3 length: 18 amino acids. CDR3 loop: CASSSGSGIDARNTEAFF. The CDR3 bases are TGTGCCAGCAGCAGTGGGTCAGGGATAGACGCGCGGAACACTGAAGCTTTCTTT.

This clone was detected once. This chain uses TRBV3-1 (or the pseudogene TRBV3-2) with TRBJ1-2; D gene ambiguous. The CDR3 spans 14 residues. Germline-derived CDR1 and CDR2 are LGHDT and YNNKEL (reference sequence). V gave up 1 base and J gave up 4 bases, with 10 bases separating them. Here the CDR3 reads CASSQGAGIYGYTF. The CDR3 nucleotides are TGTGCCAGCAGCCAAGGGGCCGGGATCTATGGCTACACCTTC.

The rearrangement links TRBV27 to TRBJ2-7; the D is unclear. Germline values: CDR1 MNHEY, CDR2 SMNVEV (reference sequence). The CDR3 sequence is 12 residues long. Trimming cost V 4 bases and J 7 bases, with 11 bases left between them. CDR3: CASSSFRREQYF. The CDR3, as DNA: TGTGCCAGCAGTTCCTTTAGGCGGGAGCAGTACTTC.

The genes are TRBV2 and TRBJ2-2; 11 bases line up with TRBD2. Trimming removed 6 bases from V and 4 bases from J; junction bases left unmatched: 1. The CDR3 is 14 residues long. The germline V gene encodes CDR1 SNHLY and CDR2 FYNNEI. The CDR3 reads CASRGTSGTGELFF. CDR3 sequence (DNA): TGTGCCAGCAGAGGGACTAGCGGCACCGGGGAGCTGTTTTTT.